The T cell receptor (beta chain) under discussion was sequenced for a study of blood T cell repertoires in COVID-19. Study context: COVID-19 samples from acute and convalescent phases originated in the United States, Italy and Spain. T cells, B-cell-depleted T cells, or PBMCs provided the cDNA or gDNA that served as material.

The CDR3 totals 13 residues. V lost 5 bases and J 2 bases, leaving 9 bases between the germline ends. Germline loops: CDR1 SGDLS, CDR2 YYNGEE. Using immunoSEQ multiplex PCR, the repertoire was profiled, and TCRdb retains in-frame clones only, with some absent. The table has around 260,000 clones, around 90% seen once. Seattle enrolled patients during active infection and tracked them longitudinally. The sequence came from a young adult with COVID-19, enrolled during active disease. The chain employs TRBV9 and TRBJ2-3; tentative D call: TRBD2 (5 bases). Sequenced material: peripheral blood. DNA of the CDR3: TGTGCCAGCAGGTCCGGGGACACAGATACGCAGTATTTT. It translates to CASRSGDTDTQYF.